The present TCR beta chain was sequenced within a study of blood T cell repertoires in COVID-19. As for the study in general: Material from acute and convalescent COVID-19 was sourced from the United States, Italy and Spain. T cells, B-cell-depleted T cells, or PBMCs provided the cDNA or gDNA that served as material.

Per the original methods: Scientists estimated how many nucleated cells there were by amplifying reference gene primers. Profiling relied on immunoSEQ multiplex PCR, and the TCRdb table lists in-frame clones only, not all of them. That table supplies the V and J calls and clone size; D and trimming were determined from the DNA. The table has some 71,000 clones, about four fifths seen once. The germline gives CDR1 SQVTM, CDR2 ANQGSEA. Unmatched junction bases numbered 8, after V lost 7 bases and J lost 0 bases. There are 14 residues in the CDR3. The sequencing input was peripheral blood. The receptor comes from an older woman with acute or convalescent COVID-19. This sequence joins TRBV29-1 and TRBJ2-5; 7 bases fit TRBD2. CDR3 sequence reads: CSAKREVDQETQYF. The CDR3 nucleotides are TGCAGCGCGAAACGGGAGGTAGACCAAGAGACCCAGTACTTC.